The present T cell receptor beta chain was sequenced within a study of identical twins. General study results and limits: Conclusions were drawn cross-sectionally by statistical analysis, without following the same donors.

This clonotype was counted between two and nine times. What it binds is not known. Every one of the donors was a healthy Caucasian. TCRdb reprocessed the 5' RACE reads with MiXCR, giving one entry per CDR3 protein. Of hundreds of thousands of distinct CDR3 sequences in the sample, approximately 6.1% were seen once. Germline CDR1 WSHSY, CDR2 SAAADI. Trimming cost V 9 bases and J 3 bases, with 11 bases left between them. The length of the CDR3 is 13 residues. The sample comprised naive T cells sorted from blood. This chain connects TRBV10-2 to TRBJ2-2, with a weak D call TRBD1 (8 bases). This sequence originates from a man aged 18 to 30 in good health. As DNA, the CDR3 is TGCGCCAGTACAGGGGGGGACACCGGGGAGCTGTTTTTT. Its protein product is CASTGGDTGELFF.